These 8 T cell receptor beta chains were sequenced from one sample in a study of vaccination and CD4 T cells after COVID-19. Treatment given: approximately nine-day PBMC culture with coronavirus spike peptide pools or control peptides (ViraFEST assay). Their specific antigens are unknown. Researchers used the Oncomine TCR Beta short-read assay to sequence DNA from cultured CD4+ T cells. TCRdb passed the PCR reads through MiXCR, listing each CDR3 protein once. The sample has about 16,000 distinct CDR3 sequences, about 59% seen once; the top ten hold 20%. Sequenced here: CD4+ T cells from blood, cultured in vitro, sampled before SARS-CoV-2 vaccination. The receptors originated from a human donor who had recovered from COVID-19.

The J gene is TRBJ1-2, the V gene TRBV11-2, with D possibly being TRBD1 (5 bases). The germline CDR1 and CDR2 sequences are SGHAT and FQNNGV. The CDR3 spans 14 residues. Trimming took off 5 bases at V and 8 bases at J, with 18 bases between the two ends. The CDR3 loop is CASSPGTDALGYTF. The CDR3 DNA follows: TGTGCCAGCAGCCCCGGGACGGACGCTCTAGGCTACACCTTC.

Turning to this clonotype: An end of the junction does not agree with germline; a read error may underlie this. The chain combines TRBV7-7 with TRBJ2-1, with TRBD1 matching over 9 bases. CDR3 size: 14 residues. CDR1 and CDR2 (germline): SSHAT, FNYEAQ (reference sequence). CDR3 in DNA: TGTGCTAGCAGCCCGGGACAGGGATACAATGAGCAGTTCTTC. This encodes CASSPGQGYNEQFF.

V and J are TRBV2 and TRBJ1-1; TRBD1 matches 7 bases. Unmatched junction bases numbered 3, after V lost 7 bases and J lost 1 base. The CDR3 extends over 13 amino acids. CDR1 SNHLY and CDR2 FYNNEI come from the germline V gene. CDR3 region: CASKGQWNTEAFF. The CDR3 bases are TGTGCCAGCAAGGGACAGTGGAACACTGAAGCTTTCTTT.

The CDR3 DNA reads as TGTGCCAGCAGCGCGAGACTAGCGGGAGGGCCGGAGACCCAGTACTTC. Translating gives CASSARLAGGPETQYF. The V and J genes are TRBV9 and TRBJ2-5; 14 nucleotides agree with TRBD2. The CDR3 sequence is 16 residues long. V was clipped by 3 bases and J by 5 bases; unmatched bases: 6. The germline gives CDR1 SGDLS, CDR2 YYNGEE. Full variable domain (remainder filled in from reference TRBV9 and TRBJ2-5): DSGVTQTPKHLITATGQRVTLRCSPRSGDLSVYWYQQSLDQGLQFLIQYYNGEERAKGNILERFSAQQFPDLHSELNLSSLELGDSALYFCASSARLAGGPETQYFGPGTRLLVL.

V and J are TRBV7-2 and TRBJ1-3, with D unresolved. Germline loops: CDR1 SGHTA, CDR2 FQGNSA. The germline V and J ends were trimmed by 5 bases and 2 bases, with 13 bases remaining between them. CDR3 length equals 15 residues. The CDR3 region has the DNA TGTGCCAGCAGCCCGCAGCGGGGAACTGGAAACACCATATATTTT. It encodes CASSPQRGTGNTIYF.

The CDR3 bases are TGTGCCAGCAGTCCGACTTCCCTTGGGGATACGCAGTATTTT. Amino acid sequence: CASSPTSLGDTQYF. V is TRBV6-1 and J is TRBJ2-3; unclear D gene. The CDR3 runs to 14 residues. The germline V and J ends were trimmed by 5 bases and 6 bases, with 15 bases remaining between them. The germline V gene encodes CDR1 MNHNS and CDR2 SASEGT.

V gene TRBV23-1 combines with J gene TRBJ2-7, with D uncertain. TRBV23-1 is labeled an ORF, and its function is uncertain. Trimming shortened V by 7 bases and J by 5 bases, and 12 bases separated the two germline ends. This CDR3 comprises 12 residues. CDR3 in amino acids: CASIVWFHEQYF. The CDR3 DNA reads TGCGCCAGCATTGTCTGGTTCCACGAGCAGTACTTC.

V gene TRBV7-9 combines with J gene TRBJ1-1; D is undetermined. The CDR3 consists of 12 residues. Trimming shortened V by 2 bases and J by 3 bases, and 4 bases separated the two germline ends. From germline, CDR1 is SEHNR and CDR2 FQNEAQ (reference sequence). CDR3 protein: CASSLQDTEAFF. Written as DNA, the CDR3 is TGTGCCAGCAGCTTACAAGACACTGAAGCTTTCTTT.